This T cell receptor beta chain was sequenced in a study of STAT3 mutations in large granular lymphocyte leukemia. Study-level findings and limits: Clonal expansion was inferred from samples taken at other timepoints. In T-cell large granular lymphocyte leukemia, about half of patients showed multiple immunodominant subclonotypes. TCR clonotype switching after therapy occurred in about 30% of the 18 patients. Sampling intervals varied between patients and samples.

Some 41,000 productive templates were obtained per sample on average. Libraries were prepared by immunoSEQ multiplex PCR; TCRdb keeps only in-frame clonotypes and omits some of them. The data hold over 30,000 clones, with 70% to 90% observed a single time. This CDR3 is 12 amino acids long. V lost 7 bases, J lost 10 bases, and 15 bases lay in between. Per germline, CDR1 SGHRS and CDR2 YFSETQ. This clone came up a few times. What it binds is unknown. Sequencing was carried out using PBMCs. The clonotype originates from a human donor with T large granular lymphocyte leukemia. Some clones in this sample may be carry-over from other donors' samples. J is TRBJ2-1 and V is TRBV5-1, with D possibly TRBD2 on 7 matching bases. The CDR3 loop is CASYGGRREQFF. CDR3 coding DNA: TGCGCCAGCTACGGGGGGCGCAGGGAGCAGTTCTTC.